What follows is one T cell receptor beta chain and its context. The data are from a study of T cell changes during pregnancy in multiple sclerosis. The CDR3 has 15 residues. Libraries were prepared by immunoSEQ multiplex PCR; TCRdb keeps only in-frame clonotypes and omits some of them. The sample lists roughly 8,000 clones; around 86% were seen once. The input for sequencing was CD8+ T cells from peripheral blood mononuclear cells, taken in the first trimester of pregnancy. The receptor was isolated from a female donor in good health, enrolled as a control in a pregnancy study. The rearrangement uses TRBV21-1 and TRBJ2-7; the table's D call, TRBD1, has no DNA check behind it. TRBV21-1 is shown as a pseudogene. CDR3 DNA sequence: TGTGCCAGTAGCGCCTGGGGGCACCGGCGCTACGAGCAGTACTTC. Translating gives CASSAWGHRRYEQYF.